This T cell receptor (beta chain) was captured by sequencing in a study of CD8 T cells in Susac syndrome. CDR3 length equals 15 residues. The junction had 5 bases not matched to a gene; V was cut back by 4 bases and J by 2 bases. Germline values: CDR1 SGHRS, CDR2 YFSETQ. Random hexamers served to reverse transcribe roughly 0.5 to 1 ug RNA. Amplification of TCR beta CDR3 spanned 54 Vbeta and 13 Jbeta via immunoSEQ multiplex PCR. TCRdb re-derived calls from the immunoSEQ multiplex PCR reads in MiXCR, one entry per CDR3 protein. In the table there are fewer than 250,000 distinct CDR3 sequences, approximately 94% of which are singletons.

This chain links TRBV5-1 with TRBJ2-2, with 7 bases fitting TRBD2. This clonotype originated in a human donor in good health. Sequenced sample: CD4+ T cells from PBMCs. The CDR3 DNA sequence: TGCGCCAGCAGCAAGAGCGGGGATAACACCGGGGAGCTGTTTTTT. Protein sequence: CASSKSGDNTGELFF.